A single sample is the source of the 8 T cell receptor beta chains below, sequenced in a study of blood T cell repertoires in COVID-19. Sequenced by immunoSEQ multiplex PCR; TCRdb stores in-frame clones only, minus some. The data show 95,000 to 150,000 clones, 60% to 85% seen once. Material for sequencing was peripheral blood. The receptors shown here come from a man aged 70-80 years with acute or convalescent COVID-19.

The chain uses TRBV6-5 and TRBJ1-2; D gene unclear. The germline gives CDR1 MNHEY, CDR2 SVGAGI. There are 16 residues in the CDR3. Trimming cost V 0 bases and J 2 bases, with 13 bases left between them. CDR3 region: CASSYSIGRSNYGYTF. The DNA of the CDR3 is TGTGCCAGCAGTTACTCGATCGGTCGGTCGAACTATGGCTACACCTTC.

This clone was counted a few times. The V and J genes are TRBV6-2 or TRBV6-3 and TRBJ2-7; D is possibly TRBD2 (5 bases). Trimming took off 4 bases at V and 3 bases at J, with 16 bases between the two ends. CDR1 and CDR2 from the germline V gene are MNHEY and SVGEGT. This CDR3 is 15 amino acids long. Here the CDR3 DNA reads TGTGCCAGCAGTTTCGATAGCGTGGGCCACTACGAGCAGTACTTC. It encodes CASSFDSVGHYEQYF.

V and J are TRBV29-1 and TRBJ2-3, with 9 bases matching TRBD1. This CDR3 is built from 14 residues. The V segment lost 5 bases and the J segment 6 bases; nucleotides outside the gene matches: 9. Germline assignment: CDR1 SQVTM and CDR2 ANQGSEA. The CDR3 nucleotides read TGCAGCGTTCAACAGGACAGGGGTTCTGATACGCAGTATTTT. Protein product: CSVQQDRGSDTQYF.

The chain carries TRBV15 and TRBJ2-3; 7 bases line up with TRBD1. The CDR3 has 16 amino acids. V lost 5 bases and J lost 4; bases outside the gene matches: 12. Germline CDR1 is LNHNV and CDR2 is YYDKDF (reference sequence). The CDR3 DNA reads TGTGCCACCAGCCGCCGACAGGGCCAATTTCCAGATACGCAGTATTTT. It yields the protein CATSRRQGQFPDTQYF.

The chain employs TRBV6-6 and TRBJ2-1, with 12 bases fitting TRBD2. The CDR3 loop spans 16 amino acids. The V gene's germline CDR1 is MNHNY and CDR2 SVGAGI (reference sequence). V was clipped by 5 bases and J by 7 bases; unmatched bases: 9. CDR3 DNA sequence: TGTGCCAGCAGTGGACTAGCGGGGTTTTACGGGAATGAGCAGTTCTTC. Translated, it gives CASSGLAGFYGNEQFF.

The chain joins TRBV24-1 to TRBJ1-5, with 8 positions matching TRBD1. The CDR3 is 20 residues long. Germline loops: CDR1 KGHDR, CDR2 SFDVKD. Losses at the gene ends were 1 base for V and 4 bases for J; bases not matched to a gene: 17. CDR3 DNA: TGTGCCACCAGTGATTTCTCTAGCCCTAGGACAGGGCGGGGGAATCAGCCCCAGCATTTT. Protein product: CATSDFSSPRTGRGNQPQHF.

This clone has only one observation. The CDR3 coding sequence is TGTGCCAGCAGCTTTTCAGGGTCCTATAATTCACCCCTCCACTTT. Its translation: CASSFSGSYNSPLHF. The chain links TRBV11-2 to TRBJ1-6, with D perhaps matching TRBD1 (5 bases). Per the germline V gene, CDR1 is SGHAT and CDR2 is FQNNGV. This CDR3 region has 15 residues. V dropped 3 bases and J dropped 1 base, with 7 bases sitting between them.

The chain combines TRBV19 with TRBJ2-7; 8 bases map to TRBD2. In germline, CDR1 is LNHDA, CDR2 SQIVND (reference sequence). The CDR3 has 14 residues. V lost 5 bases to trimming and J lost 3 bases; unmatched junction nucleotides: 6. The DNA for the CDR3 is TGTGCCAGTAGTCCCTCTGCGGGGGGCTACGAGCAGTACTTC. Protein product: CASSPSAGGYEQYF.